This T cell receptor (beta chain) was obtained from a study of blood T cell repertoires in COVID-19. Clones were sequenced by immunoSEQ multiplex PCR, and TCRdb holds only the in-frame ones, with some missing. Seen here are about 140,000 clones, approximately 79% observed once, and the top ten hold 2.5% to 3%. Germline assignment: CDR1 MGHRA and CDR2 YSYEKL. V gave up 4 bases and J gave up 6 bases, with 18 bases separating them. The CDR3 has 15 residues. The sequenced sample consisted of PBMCs or T cells enriched from blood (not recorded which). The source is a woman between 45 and 65 years old who had recovered from COVID-19. The chain recombines TRBV4-1 with TRBJ1-1; perhaps TRBD1 as D (5 bases). The CDR3 sequence: CASSPLREGSPEAFF. CDR3 DNA: TGCGCCAGCAGCCCCCTCAGGGAGGGGAGCCCTGAAGCTTTCTTT.